Reported below is one TCR beta chain. The genomic DNA of each subset was split evenly across several immunoSEQ plates. In replicate PCRs of sorted subsets, approximately 190 ng DNA, about 29,000 T cell genomes, was used. Method: immunoSEQ multiplex PCR; TCRdb's copy keeps in-frame clones and lacks some. The profile shows some 2,400,000 clones, more than 90% of them singletons. This sample stems from a study of shared clonotypes between healthy human individuals. Trimming took 0 bases from V and 5 from J; bases not matched to a gene: 8. CDR1 is SGHRS, CDR2 YFSETQ, per germline. CDR3 length: 15 amino acids.

This receptor was taken from a man aged 18-30 years in good health. The chain has TRBV5-1 and TRBJ2-7, with 7 bases identical to TRBD1. The sequencing input was naive CD4+ T cells sorted from blood. The subset here: CD45RA+ positively selected. The CDR3 region is CASSLEGAPLNEQYF. CDR3 coding DNA: TGCGCCAGCAGCTTGGAGGGGGCGCCTCTGAACGAGCAGTACTTC.